This entry is about one T cell receptor (beta chain). Its antigen is not identified. The entry originates in a study of shared clonotypes between healthy human individuals. The data were produced by immunoSEQ multiplex PCR, yet TCRdb's version contains in-frame clones alone and is incomplete. The repertoire holds roughly 2.2 million clones, with 85% to 95% as singletons. CDR1 MDHEN and CDR2 SYDVKM come from the germline V gene. The CDR3 length is 15 residues. J lost 4 bases, V lost 6 bases, and 11 bases had no gene match. Study-wide results and limits: Genetic and exposure-history diversity was limited by the few donors. Blood alone was sampled, and tissue repertoires likely differ. Naive subsets generally exceeded memory subsets in estimated richness.

Sequencing used naive CD4+ T cells from PBMCs. The subset: CD45RA+ positively selected. The chain uses TRBV28 and TRBJ2-7; 8 bases match TRBD2. The receptor comes from a man younger than 35 in good health. Some clones in this sample may be carry-over from other donors' samples. The CDR3 loop reads CASRRGPAGDYEQYF. CDR3 coding DNA: TGTGCCAGCAGGCGCGGGCCAGCGGGAGATTACGAGCAGTACTTC.